Below, 7 T cell receptor beta chains from the same sample are listed, as sequenced in a study of blood T cells in healthy people across ages. A second PCR of 7 to 11 cycles used a sample-barcoded 5' primer and a J-beta primer mix. TCRdb ran MiXCR on the 5' RACE reads and lists one entry per CDR3 protein. The sample lists 1.5 million to 2 million distinct CDR3 sequences, about 39% occurring once. Sequencing used blood. Receptors were obtained from a human donor in good health.

To note about this clonotype: A much more abundant neighbour one base away suggests this may be a read error. The chain uses TRBV20-1 and TRBJ2-7, with TRBD1 matching 7 bases. Germline V gene sequence: CDR1 DFQATT, CDR2 SNEGSKA (reference sequence). CDR3 size: 12 residues. Trimming took 5 bases from V and 0 from J; bases not matched to a gene: 1. CDR3 DNA sequence: TGCAGTGCTGGACAGGCCTCCTACGAGCAGTACTTC. It codes for CSAGQASYEQYF.

This clonotype was recorded a few times. The chain's CDR3 is CASSLDGQGFDIQYF. CDR3 DNA sequence: TGTGCCAGCAGCCTTGACGGACAGGGTTTTGACATTCAGTACTTC. The gene calls are TRBV7-9 and TRBJ2-4; 8 bases map to TRBD1. J gave up 8 bases and V 5 bases, and 11 bases lay outside the gene matches. Germline V gene lookup returns CDR1 SEHNR and CDR2 FQNEAQ (reference sequence). This CDR3 spans 15 amino acids.

In its sample, this clonotype was seen a few times. CDR3 bases: TGTGCCAGCAGCTTAGCGGGGACATCTCCAGAAAACGTCCTGACTTTC. Protein product: CASSLAGTSPENVLTF. The chain recombines TRBV7-9 with TRBJ2-6, with D possibly TRBD1 on 6 matching bases. Trimming took off 0 bases at V and 10 bases at J, with 16 bases between the two ends. This CDR3 region has 16 residues. Germline V gene sequence: CDR1 SEHNR, CDR2 FQNEAQ (reference sequence).

V and J are TRBV6-6 and TRBJ1-2; no clear D gene. Trimming left V 2 bases short and J 2 bases short, with 9 bases between. This CDR3 spans 14 amino acids. In germline, CDR1 is MNHNY, CDR2 SVGAGI (reference sequence). CDR3: CASSYTGSNYGYTF. CDR3 bases: TGTGCCAGCAGTTACACGGGGTCGAACTATGGCTACACCTTC.

This clonotype was seen a single time. The chain uses TRBV29-1 and TRBJ1-2; D remains unclear. This CDR3 contains 12 residues. The germline V and J ends were trimmed by 4 bases and 6 bases, with 12 bases remaining between them. Per germline, CDR1 SQVTM and CDR2 ANQGSEA. Here the CDR3 DNA reads TGCAGCGTTGCCGGGAATAGGGATGGCTACACCTTC. Amino acid sequence: CSVAGNRDGYTF.

The J gene is TRBJ1-1, the V gene TRBV6-5; perhaps TRBD1 as D (5 bases). CDR1 and CDR2 (germline): MNHEY, SVGAGI. The CDR3 loop spans 15 amino acids. The V gene lost 6 bases and the J gene lost 2 bases, with 16 bases spanning the gap. CDR3 protein: CASSAHPGVNTEAFF. The CDR3 nucleotides read TGTGCCAGCAGCGCACATCCGGGGGTCAACACTGAAGCTTTCTTT.

This clonotype came up a few times. The chain combines TRBV18 with TRBJ2-6; D is unclear. There are 17 residues in the CDR3. CDR1 is KGHSH, CDR2 LQKENI, per germline. V dropped 5 bases and J dropped 0 bases, with 14 bases sitting between them. The CDR3 DNA follows: TGTGCCAGCTCAGCCGAACTCCCGAGCTCTGGGGCCAACGTCCTGACTTTC. Its translation is CASSAELPSSGANVLTF.